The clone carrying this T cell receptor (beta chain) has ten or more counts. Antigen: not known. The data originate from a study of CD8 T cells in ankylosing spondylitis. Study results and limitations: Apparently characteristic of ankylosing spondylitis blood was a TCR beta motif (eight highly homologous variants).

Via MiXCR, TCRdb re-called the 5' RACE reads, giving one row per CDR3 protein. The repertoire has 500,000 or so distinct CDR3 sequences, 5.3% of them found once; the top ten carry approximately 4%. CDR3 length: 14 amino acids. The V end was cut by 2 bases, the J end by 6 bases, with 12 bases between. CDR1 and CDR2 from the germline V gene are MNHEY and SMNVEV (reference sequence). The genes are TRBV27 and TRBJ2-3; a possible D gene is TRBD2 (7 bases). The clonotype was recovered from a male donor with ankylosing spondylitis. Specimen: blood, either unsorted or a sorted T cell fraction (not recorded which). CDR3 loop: CASSLGRGSDTQYF. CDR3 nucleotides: TGTGCCAGCAGTTTAGGGAGGGGGAGCGATACGCAGTATTTT.